Below, one T cell receptor (beta chain) is given with its context. The sample belongs to a study of blood T cell repertoires in COVID-19. Overall study context: The cDNA or gDNA used as material had been derived from T cells, B-cell-depleted T cells, or PBMCs.

As handled by the study authors: From reference gene primer amplification, estimates of nucleated cell counts were derived. Method: immunoSEQ multiplex PCR; TCRdb's copy keeps in-frame clones and lacks some. V and J calls and clone size follow that table, whereas D and trimming were derived from the DNA. The sample records fewer than 200,000 clones, roughly 90% being singletons. The germline V and J ends were trimmed by 2 bases and 6 bases, with 11 bases remaining between them. Germline CDR1 is MDHEN and CDR2 is SYDVKM. The length of the CDR3 is 13 residues. Material: peripheral blood. The rearrangement links TRBV28 to TRBJ2-7; D is perhaps TRBD2 (6 bases). This TCR came from a man in his thirties or forties with COVID-19, enrolled during active disease. The CDR3 here is CASSLVGGSEQYF. CDR3 bases: TGTGCCAGCAGTTTAGTAGGAGGGAGCGAGCAGTACTTC.